What follows are 15 T cell receptor beta chains derived from one specimen sequenced in a study of OX40 agonist ivuxolimab in advanced cancers. Only in-frame clones appear in the TCRdb table, and some are missing; sequencing was by immunoSEQ multiplex PCR. The data show under 95,000 clones, about 80% seen once. Here the sequenced sample was CD4+ or CD8+ T cells sorted from blood, taken in a trial of the OX40 agonist ivuxolimab. These receptor sequences come from an adult with an advanced solid tumor such as melanoma, head and neck, liver or kidney cancer.

V gene TRBV5-5 combines with J gene TRBJ2-5; 9 bases match TRBD2. The CDR3 is 17 amino acids. After removal of 4 bases from V and 1 base from J, the junction contained 11 bases not matched to a gene. Per germline, CDR1 SGHKS and CDR2 YYEKEE (reference sequence). Here the CDR3 reads CASSPRIAGVFQETQYF. The CDR3 nucleotides read TGTGCCAGCAGCCCCCGGATAGCGGGGGTCTTCCAAGAGACCCAGTACTTC.

This sequence joins TRBV2 and TRBJ1-5; TRBD1 matches at 8 bases. The germline gives CDR1 SNHLY, CDR2 FYNNEI. V was pared by 6 bases and J by 2 bases, with 6 bases of the junction left unmatched. The CDR3 length is 15 residues. The CDR3: CASSEDREGNQPQHF. The CDR3 bases are TGTGCCAGCAGCGAGGACAGGGAGGGCAATCAGCCCCAGCATTTT.

This chain joins TRBV12-5 and TRBJ1-1; 8 bases are a match to TRBD1. With 7 bases clipped from V and 2 bases from J, the junction kept 9 bases outside the gene matches. This CDR3 spans 15 amino acids. CDR1 and CDR2 (germline): LGHNT, FRNRAP. The CDR3 nucleotides are TGTGCTAGTGCTACAGGACAGGGACTAAACACTGAAGCTTTCTTT. Amino acid sequence: CASATGQGLNTEAFF.

This chain connects TRBV10-3 to TRBJ2-3, with a weak D call TRBD1 (5 bases). Germline V lookup: CDR1 ENHRY, CDR2 SYGVKD. The CDR3 length is 13 residues. V was shortened by 8 bases and J by 5 bases, with 14 bases between the two germline ends. The CDR3 sequence: CAISWGDQDTQYF. The CDR3, as DNA: TGTGCCATCTCTTGGGGCGATCAAGATACGCAGTATTTT.

The V call is TRBV18, the J call TRBJ2-7; 7 bases line up with TRBD1. The CDR3 is made up of 14 amino acids. The V gene's germline CDR1 is KGHSH and CDR2 LQKENI. J gave up 1 base and V 3 bases, and 3 bases lay outside the gene matches. The CDR3 sequence: CASSPKGQSYEQYV. The CDR3 DNA reads TGTGCCAGCTCACCGAAGGGACAGTCCTACGAGCAGTACGTC.

The chain has TRBV7-8 and TRBJ1-1; 8 nucleotides align to TRBD1. V shed 3 bases and J 2 bases; nucleotides not matched to a gene: 5. The length of the CDR3 is 15 residues. Germline assignment: CDR1 SGHVS and CDR2 FQNEAQ. The DNA of the CDR3 is TGTGCCAGCAGCTTCTCGACAGGGGCAAACACTGAAGCTTTCTTT. Protein sequence: CASSFSTGANTEAFF.

The genes are TRBV14 and TRBJ2-1; the D gene is possibly TRBD1 (5 bases). The CDR3 runs to 14 residues. The V gene's germline CDR1 is SGHDN and CDR2 FVKESK. Trimming cost V 3 bases and J 7 bases, with 13 bases left between them. Here the CDR3 reads CASSQAGRRNEQFF. In DNA form, the CDR3 reads TGTGCCAGCAGCCAGGCAGGGCGGAGAAATGAGCAGTTCTTC.

The chain uses TRBV19 and TRBJ2-3; D remains ambiguous. The length of the CDR3 is 16 residues. Trimming removed 6 bases from V and 0 bases from J, with 16 bases in between. Germline CDR1 reads LNHDA; CDR2 reads SQIVND (reference sequence). In DNA, the CDR3 is TGTGCCAGTAGCCCAGCCTGGGTAGGAAGCACAGATACGCAGTATTTT. As protein: CASSPAWVGSTDTQYF.

This chain connects TRBV27 to TRBJ2-3, with a weak D call TRBD2 (7 bases). Trimming pared 2 bases from V and 2 bases from J, leaving 29 bases between. The CDR3 covers 21 residues. CDR1 is MNHEY, CDR2 SMNVEV, per germline (reference sequence). The CDR3 sequence is CASSLGGVQGYGEASTDTQYF. CDR3 nucleotides: TGTGCCAGCAGTTTAGGGGGGGTACAGGGTTATGGGGAGGCATCCACAGATACGCAGTATTTT.

This chain uses TRBV29-1 with TRBJ1-3, with D uncertain. This CDR3 is 13 amino acids long. The germline CDR1 and CDR2 sequences are SQVTM and ANQGSEA. Trimming cost V 7 bases and J 2 bases, with 12 bases left between them. The CDR3 coding sequence is TGCAGCGCCGCAGCCAGCCCTGGAAACACCATATATTTT. Amino acids: CSAAASPGNTIYF. Looking up the rest from reference TRBV29-1 and TRBJ1-3 gives the full variable domain: SAVISQKPSRDICQRGTSLTIQCQVDSQVTMMFWYRQQPGQSLTLIATANQGSEATYESGFVIDKFPISRPNLTFSTLTVSNMSPEDSSIYLCSAAASPGNTIYFGEGSWLTVV.

The chain employs TRBV6-5 and TRBJ2-2, with TRBD1 matching over 8 bases. CDR1 is MNHEY and CDR2 is SVGAGI in the germline V gene. There are 16 residues in the CDR3. The V segment lost 4 bases and the J segment 0 bases; nucleotides outside the gene matches: 4. The CDR3 is CASSFRGPANTGELFF. In DNA, the CDR3 is TGTGCCAGCAGTTTCAGGGGGCCCGCGAACACCGGGGAGCTGTTTTTT.

This clone was found once. This chain uses TRBV28 with TRBJ1-3, with 7 bases aligning to TRBD1. Per the germline V gene, CDR1 is MDHEN and CDR2 is SYDVKM. The CDR3 runs to 17 residues. J was trimmed by 0 bases and V by 3 bases; bases with no gene match: 8. The CDR3 loop reads CASSLGTGALSGNTIYF. In nucleotides, the CDR3 is TGTGCCAGCAGTTTGGGTACAGGGGCCCTCTCTGGAAACACCATATATTTT.

The chain recombines TRBV5-6 with TRBJ2-1; no clear D gene. The CDR3 runs 14 residues. The germline V and J ends were trimmed by 10 bases and 0 bases, with 14 bases remaining between them. Per the germline V gene, CDR1 is SGHDT and CDR2 is YYEEEE. CDR3: CAVHDLSSYNEQFF. In DNA form, the CDR3 reads TGTGCCGTGCACGACCTTAGCTCCTACAATGAGCAGTTCTTC.

V is TRBV19 and J is TRBJ1-2; no clear D. V lost 5 bases, J lost 0 bases, and 7 bases lay in between. Germline V gives CDR1 LNHDA, CDR2 SQIVND (reference sequence). The CDR3 has 13 residues. The CDR3 DNA reads as TGTGCCAGTAGTCCACGGGCTAACTATGGCTACACCTTC. Protein product: CASSPRANYGYTF.

V usage is TRBV5-6 and J usage is TRBJ1-2; D ambiguous. The CDR3 has 17 amino acids. Germline V gene lookup returns CDR1 SGHDT and CDR2 YYEEEE. With 4 bases removed from V and 4 bases from J, the gap between germline ends came to 23 bases. CDR3 sequence reads: CASSPTTAFGTVYGYTF. The CDR3 DNA follows: TGTGCCAGCAGCCCCACTACAGCATTTGGAACCGTCTATGGCTACACCTTC.